Only a few counts were recorded for the clone carrying this TCR beta chain. Each CDR3 protein gets one entry after TCRdb re-called the RT-PCR reads with MiXCR. The repertoire consists of around 570,000 distinct CDR3 sequences, with 11% occurring once and the leading ten covering approximately 9.9%. The data were taken from a study of response to subunit inactivated influenza vaccine. Germline CDR1 SEHNR, CDR2 FQNEAQ (reference sequence). The J segment lost 5 bases and the V segment lost 3 bases, leaving 8 bases of the junction unmatched. The CDR3 sequence is 15 residues long. These data were likewise used in another study, on T cells expressing NK-cell markers. Turning to that study: Making the TCR beta cDNA relied on 5'RACE template switching with UMIs.

The source is a man aged 50 or older who received an inactivated influenza vaccine. Sequencing used PBMCs from blood, obtained on the day of vaccination. The chain couples TRBV7-9 to TRBJ2-5; 8 bases map to TRBD1. CDR3 nucleotide sequence: TGTGCCAGCAGCTTTGGTTCAGGGGGCTGGGAGACCCAGTACTTC. Translating gives CASSFGSGGWETQYF.